This TCR beta chain derives from a study of long-term antiretroviral therapy in people with HIV. This clone was seen more than once but under ten times. Its specificity is not known. They ran version v3.0 of the immunoSEQ assay at survey level. TCRdb's copy holds only in-frame clones and misses some; the assay was immunoSEQ multiplex PCR. The table lists 30,000 to 40,000 clones, about 90% of them singletons. This CDR3 is 16 amino acids long. With V trimmed by 6 bases and J by 5 bases, 14 bases remained unmatched. From germline, CDR1 is SNHLY and CDR2 FYNNEI. Broader study findings: Repertoires looked antigen-experienced, with only a slight naive shift after ART. The repertoire was dominated at all time points by clones expanded before ART.

At least one PBMC sample before ART and at least two after were required. Cryopreserved PBMC numbered roughly 1-10 million per sample before DNA extraction. This sequence originates from a man younger than 35 with HIV. Sequencing used unsorted PBMCs, obtained 1.1 years after starting antiretroviral therapy. The J gene is TRBJ2-7, the V gene TRBV2; 9 bases fit TRBD1. The CDR3 sequence is CASSLNRDRESHEQYF. Written as DNA, the CDR3 is TGTGCCAGCAGCCTGAACCGGGACAGGGAGTCCCACGAGCAGTACTTC.